One and the same sample provided the 3 T cell receptor beta chains below, sequenced in a study of blood T cell repertoires in COVID-19. Produced via immunoSEQ multiplex PCR; TCRdb's table is partial and in-frame only. In the table there are about 200,000 clones, roughly 80% of which are singletons. Material: peripheral blood. These receptors all come from a man aged 60 to 75 with acute or convalescent COVID-19.

V is TRBV6-5 and J is TRBJ1-2; 7 nucleotides match TRBD1. Losses at the gene ends were 5 bases for V and 8 bases for J; bases not matched to a gene: 11. The CDR3 contains 14 residues. Looked up from germline, CDR1 is MNHEY and CDR2 is SVGAGI. The CDR3, as DNA: TGTGCCAGCAGTCGTACGACAGGGCCCGCGGGCTACACCTTC. This encodes CASSRTTGPAGYTF.

The V call is TRBV5-1, the J call TRBJ1-1, with a possible D match to TRBD1 (5 bases). The length of the CDR3 is 16 residues. The germline gives CDR1 SGHRS, CDR2 YFSETQ. V lost 1 base and J 4 bases, leaving 17 bases between the germline ends. The DNA of the CDR3 is TGCGCCAGCAGCTTGCCGGCAGGGAGGAGAAGCACTGAAGCTTTCTTT. Translating it yields CASSLPAGRRSTEAFF.

V and J are TRBV27 and TRBJ1-1; D is uncertain. Trimming left V 0 bases short and J 1 base short, with 9 bases between. Germline CDR1 MNHEY, CDR2 SMNVEV (reference sequence). This CDR3 has 15 amino acids. CDR3 in amino acids: CASSLSPAGNTEAFF. CDR3 bases: TGTGCCAGCAGTTTATCTCCCGCAGGGAACACTGAAGCTTTCTTT.